This section outlines one T cell receptor (beta chain) sequence together with its context. As yet, its antigen is unknown. The template was genomic DNA from peripheral blood, not RNA. Multiplex touch-down PCR with TRB-A/B primers amplified rearranged V-D-J TRB sequences. One entry per CDR3 protein, called by TCRdb with MiXCR from the multiplex PCR reads. The sample carries 450 to 650 distinct CDR3 sequences, 25% to 35% recorded once. The data are from a study of T cell repertoires in aging, cancer and after chemotherapy. Study context: Donors were grouped into six age bands spanning 30 or younger through 70 or older.

Per the germline V gene, CDR1 is MNHNS and CDR2 is SASEGT. Trimming stripped 7 bases from V and 7 bases from J, with 18 bases between. The CDR3 extends over 14 amino acids. Study observations and caveats: In cancer patients, declining TCR diversity with age involved lost richness and lost evenness.

V is TRBV6-1 and J is TRBJ2-3; possibly TRBD2 for D (6 bases). The receptor was isolated from a human donor in good health. The material sequenced was blood. Here the CDR3 DNA reads TGTGCCAGCACCCAGGTGCAGGGAGGAAATACGCAGTATTTT. Encoded protein: CASTQVQGGNTQYF.